This T cell receptor (beta chain) was captured by sequencing in a study of cytomegalovirus exposure and HLA in healthy donors. 13 Jbeta primers and 60 Vbeta primers were used for the PCR. The table came from immunoSEQ multiplex PCR; TCRdb's copy has only in-frame clones and leaves some out. The table shows 200,000 or so clones, with roughly four fifths occurring only once. Germline V gene lookup returns CDR1 LNHDA and CDR2 SQIVND (reference sequence). The CDR3 is made up of 15 amino acids. V lost 5 bases and J 4 bases, leaving 14 bases between the germline ends. The TCR sequence derives from a woman in her late teens or twenties in good health and CMV-seropositive. The sample consisted of PBMCs. J is TRBJ2-2 and V is TRBV19; D could derive from TRBD1 or TRBD2 (6 bases each). The CDR3 bases are TGTGCCAGTAGTTTAGGAGGGGGTGTCACCGGGGAGCTGTTTTTT. Protein: CASSLGGGVTGELFF.